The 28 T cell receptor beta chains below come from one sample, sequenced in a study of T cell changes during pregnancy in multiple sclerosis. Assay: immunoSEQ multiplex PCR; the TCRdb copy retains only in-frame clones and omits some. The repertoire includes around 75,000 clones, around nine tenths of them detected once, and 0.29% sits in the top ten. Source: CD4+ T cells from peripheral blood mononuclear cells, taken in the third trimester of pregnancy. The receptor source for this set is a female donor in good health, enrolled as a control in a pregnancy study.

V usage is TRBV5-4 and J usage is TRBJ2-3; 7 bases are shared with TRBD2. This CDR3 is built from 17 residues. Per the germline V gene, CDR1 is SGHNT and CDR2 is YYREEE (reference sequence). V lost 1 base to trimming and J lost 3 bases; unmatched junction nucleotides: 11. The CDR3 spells CASSLSGGGFITDTQYF. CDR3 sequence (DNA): TGTGCCAGCAGCTTGTCTGGGGGGGGGTTTATTACAGATACGCAGTATTTT.

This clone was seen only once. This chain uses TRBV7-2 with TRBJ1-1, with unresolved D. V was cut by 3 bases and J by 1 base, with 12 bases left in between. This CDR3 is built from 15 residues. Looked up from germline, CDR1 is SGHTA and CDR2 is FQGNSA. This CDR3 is CASSFSLGANTEAFF. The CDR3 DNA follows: TGTGCCAGCAGCTTCAGCCTAGGCGCGAACACTGAAGCTTTCTTT.

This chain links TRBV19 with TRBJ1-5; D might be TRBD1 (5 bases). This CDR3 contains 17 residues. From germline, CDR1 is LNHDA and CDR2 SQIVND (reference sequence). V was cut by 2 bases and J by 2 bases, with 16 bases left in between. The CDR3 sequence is CASSISPGGIGNQPQHF. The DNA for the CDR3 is TGTGCCAGTAGTATATCCCCCGGGGGGATTGGCAATCAGCCCCAGCATTTT.

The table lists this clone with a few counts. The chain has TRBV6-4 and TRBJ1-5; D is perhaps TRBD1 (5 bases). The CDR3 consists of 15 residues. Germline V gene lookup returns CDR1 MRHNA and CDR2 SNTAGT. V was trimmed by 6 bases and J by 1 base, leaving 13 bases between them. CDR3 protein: CASSPQGGSNQPQHF. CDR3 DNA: TGTGCCAGCAGCCCTCAGGGAGGCAGCAATCAGCCCCAGCATTTT.

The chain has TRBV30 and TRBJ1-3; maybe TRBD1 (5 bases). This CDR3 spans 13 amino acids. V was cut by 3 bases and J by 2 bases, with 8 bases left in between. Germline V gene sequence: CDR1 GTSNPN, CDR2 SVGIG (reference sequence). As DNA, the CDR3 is TGTGCCTGGAGCCGGACACCTGGAAACACCATATATTTT. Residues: CAWSRTPGNTIYF.

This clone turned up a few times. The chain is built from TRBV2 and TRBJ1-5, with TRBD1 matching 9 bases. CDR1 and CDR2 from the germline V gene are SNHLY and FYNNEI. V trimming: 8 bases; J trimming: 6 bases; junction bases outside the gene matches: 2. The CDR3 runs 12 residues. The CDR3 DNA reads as TGTGCCAGCGACAGGGGGGCTCAGCCCCAGCATTTT. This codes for CASDRGAQPQHF.

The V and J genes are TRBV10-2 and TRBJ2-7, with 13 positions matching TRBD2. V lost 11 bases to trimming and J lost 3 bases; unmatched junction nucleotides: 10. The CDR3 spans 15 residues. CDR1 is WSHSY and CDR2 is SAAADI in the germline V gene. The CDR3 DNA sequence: TGCGCCGGCGCACCGACTAGCGGGGGGTACTACGAGCAGTACTTC. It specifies CAGAPTSGGYYEQYF.

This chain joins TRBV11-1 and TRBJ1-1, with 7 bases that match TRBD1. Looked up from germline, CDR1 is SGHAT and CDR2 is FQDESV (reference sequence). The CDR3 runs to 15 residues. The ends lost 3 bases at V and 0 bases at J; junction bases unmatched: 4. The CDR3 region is CASSFGQGVNTEAFF. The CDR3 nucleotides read TGTGCCAGCAGCTTCGGCCAGGGGGTGAACACTGAAGCTTTCTTT.

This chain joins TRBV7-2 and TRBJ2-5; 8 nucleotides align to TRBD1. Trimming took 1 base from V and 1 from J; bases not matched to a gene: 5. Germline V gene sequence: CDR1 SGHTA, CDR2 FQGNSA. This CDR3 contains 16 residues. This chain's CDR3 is CASSLGRGLLQETQYF. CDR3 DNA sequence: TGTGCCAGCAGCTTAGGCAGGGGGCTACTCCAAGAGACCCAGTACTTC.

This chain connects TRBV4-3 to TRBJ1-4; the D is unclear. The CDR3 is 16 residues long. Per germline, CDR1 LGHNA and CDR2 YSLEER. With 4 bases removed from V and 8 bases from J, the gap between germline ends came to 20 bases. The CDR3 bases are TGCGCCAGCAGCCGAGTATTGCCCCGGGAGGGAGAAAAACTGTTTTTT. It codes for CASSRVLPREGEKLFF.

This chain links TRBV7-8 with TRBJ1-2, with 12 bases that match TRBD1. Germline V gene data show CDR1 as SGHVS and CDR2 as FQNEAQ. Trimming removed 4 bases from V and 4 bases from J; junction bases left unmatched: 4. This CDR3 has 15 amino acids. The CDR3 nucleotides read TGTGCCAGCAGCTCCGGGACAGGGGGCTTCTATGGCTACACCTTC. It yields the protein CASSSGTGGFYGYTF.

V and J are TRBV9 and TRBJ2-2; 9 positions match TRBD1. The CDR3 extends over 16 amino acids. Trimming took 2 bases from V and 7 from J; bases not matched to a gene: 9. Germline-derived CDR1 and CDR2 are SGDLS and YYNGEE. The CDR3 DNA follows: TGTGCCAGCAGCGTGGACAGGGGTGTAATCGGCGGGGAGCTGTTTTTT. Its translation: CASSVDRGVIGGELFF.

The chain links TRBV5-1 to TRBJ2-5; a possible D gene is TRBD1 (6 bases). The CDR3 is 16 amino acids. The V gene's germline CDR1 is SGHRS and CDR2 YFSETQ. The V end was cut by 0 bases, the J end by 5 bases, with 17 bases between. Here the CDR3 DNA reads TGCGCCAGCAGCTTGGTAGGCAGGGGAGATATGGAGACCCAGTACTTC. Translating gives CASSLVGRGDMETQYF. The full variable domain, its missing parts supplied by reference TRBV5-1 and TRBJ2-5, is KAGVTQTPRYLIKTRGQQVTLSCSPISGHRSVSWYQQTPGQGLQFLFEYFSETQRNKGNFPGRFSGRQFSNSRSEMNVSTLELGDSALYLCASSLVGRGDMETQYFGPGTRLLVL.

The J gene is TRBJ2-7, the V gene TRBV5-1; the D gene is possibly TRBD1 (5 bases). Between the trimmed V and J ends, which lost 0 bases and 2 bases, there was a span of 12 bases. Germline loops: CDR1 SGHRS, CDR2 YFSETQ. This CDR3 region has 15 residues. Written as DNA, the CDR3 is TGCGCCAGCAGCTTGGGCCAGGGCTTGACCTACGAGCAGTACTTC. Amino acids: CASSLGQGLTYEQYF.

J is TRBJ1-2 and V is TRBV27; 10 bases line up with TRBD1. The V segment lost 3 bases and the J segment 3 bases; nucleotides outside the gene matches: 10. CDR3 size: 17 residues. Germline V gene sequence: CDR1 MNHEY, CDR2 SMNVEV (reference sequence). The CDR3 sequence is CASSFQGGQGGDYGYTF. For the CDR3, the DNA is TGTGCCAGCAGTTTCCAGGGTGGACAGGGGGGAGACTATGGCTACACCTTC.

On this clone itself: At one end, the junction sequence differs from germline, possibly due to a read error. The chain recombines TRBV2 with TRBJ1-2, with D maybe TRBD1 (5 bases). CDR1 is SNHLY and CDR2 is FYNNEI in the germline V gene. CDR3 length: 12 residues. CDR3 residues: CARSDIGDGYTF. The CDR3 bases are TGTGCCAGAAGTGATATAGGGGATGGCTACACCTTC.

The CDR3 nucleotides are TGTGCCTGGAGTGTATCACAGACGAGCTCCTATAATTCACCCCTCCACTTT. Protein: CAWSVSQTSSYNSPLHF. This chain connects TRBV30 to TRBJ1-6; no clear D gene. V gave up 0 bases and J gave up 0 bases, with 12 bases separating them. CDR1 and CDR2 (germline): GTSNPN, SVGIG (reference sequence). The CDR3 is made up of 17 amino acids.

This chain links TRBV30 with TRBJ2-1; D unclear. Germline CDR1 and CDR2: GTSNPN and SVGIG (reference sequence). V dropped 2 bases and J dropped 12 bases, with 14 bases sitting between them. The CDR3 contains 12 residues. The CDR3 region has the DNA TGTGCCTGGAGTATAAACGACTCGCTGCAGTTCTTC. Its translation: CAWSINDSLQFF.

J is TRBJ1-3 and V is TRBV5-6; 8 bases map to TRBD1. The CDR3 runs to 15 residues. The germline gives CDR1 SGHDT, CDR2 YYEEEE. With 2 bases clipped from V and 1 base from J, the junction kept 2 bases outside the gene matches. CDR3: CASSLDRGSGNTIYF. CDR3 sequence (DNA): TGTGCCAGCAGCTTAGACAGGGGTTCTGGAAACACCATATATTTT.

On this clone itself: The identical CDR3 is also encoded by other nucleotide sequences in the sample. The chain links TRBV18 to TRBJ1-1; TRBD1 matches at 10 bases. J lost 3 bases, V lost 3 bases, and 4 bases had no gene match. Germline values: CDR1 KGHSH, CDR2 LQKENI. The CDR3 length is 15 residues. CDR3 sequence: CASSPGQGRDTEAFF. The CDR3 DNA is TGTGCCAGCTCACCGGGACAGGGGAGGGACACTGAAGCTTTCTTT.

The CDR3 spells CASSVGRFSGTGGPGELFF. DNA for the CDR3: TGTGCCAGCAGTGTGGGCCGATTTAGTGGGACAGGGGGTCCCGGGGAGCTGTTTTTT. The V and J genes are TRBV6-1 and TRBJ2-2, with TRBD1 matching over 11 bases. Germline V gene lookup returns CDR1 MNHNS and CDR2 SASEGT. The CDR3 contains 19 residues. V was clipped by 4 bases and J by 6 bases; unmatched bases: 16.

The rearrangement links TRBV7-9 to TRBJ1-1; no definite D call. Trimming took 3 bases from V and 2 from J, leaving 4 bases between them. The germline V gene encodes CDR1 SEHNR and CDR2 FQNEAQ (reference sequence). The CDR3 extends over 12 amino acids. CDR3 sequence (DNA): TGTGCCAGCAGCTTTCCTAACACTGAAGCTTTCTTT. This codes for CASSFPNTEAFF. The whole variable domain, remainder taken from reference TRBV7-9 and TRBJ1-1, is DTGVSQNPRHKITKRGQNVTFRCDPISEHNRLYWYRQTLGQGPEFLTYFQNEAQLEKSRLLSDRFSAERPKGSFSTLEIQRTEQGDSAMYLCASSFPNTEAFFGQGTRLTVV.

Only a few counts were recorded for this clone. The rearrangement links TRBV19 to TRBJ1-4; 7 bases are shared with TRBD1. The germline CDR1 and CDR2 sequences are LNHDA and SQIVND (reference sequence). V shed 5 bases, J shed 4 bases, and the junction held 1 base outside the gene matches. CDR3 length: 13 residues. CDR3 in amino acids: CASSGTVNEKLFF. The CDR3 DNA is TGTGCCAGTAGTGGGACAGTTAATGAAAAACTGTTTTTT. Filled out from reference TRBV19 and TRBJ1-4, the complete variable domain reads DGGITQSPKYLFRKEGQNVTLSCEQNLNHDAMYWYRQDPGQGLRLIYYSQIVNDFQKGDIAEGYSVSREKKESFPLTVTSAQKNPTAFYLCASSGTVNEKLFFGSGTQLSVL.

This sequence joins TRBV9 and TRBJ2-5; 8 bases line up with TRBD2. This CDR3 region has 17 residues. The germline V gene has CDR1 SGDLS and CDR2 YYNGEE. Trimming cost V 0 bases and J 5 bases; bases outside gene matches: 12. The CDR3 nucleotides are TGTGCCAGCAGCGTAGGGTGGGCGGGGGGCCCCCGGGAGACCCAGTACTTC. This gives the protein CASSVGWAGGPRETQYF. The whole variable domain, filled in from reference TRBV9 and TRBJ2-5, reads DSGVTQTPKHLITATGQRVTLRCSPRSGDLSVYWYQQSLDQGLQFLIQYYNGEERAKGNILERFSAQQFPDLHSELNLSSLELGDSALYFCASSVGWAGGPRETQYFGPGTRLLVL.

CDR3 DNA: TGTGCCAGCTCACCACTTAGGACTGTCTACAATGAGCAGTTCTTC. Translating it yields CASSPLRTVYNEQFF. The rearrangement links TRBV18 to TRBJ2-1; the D gene is possibly TRBD2 (5 bases). CDR1 KGHSH and CDR2 LQKENI come from the germline V gene. This CDR3 spans 15 amino acids. Trimming stripped 1 base from V and 3 bases from J, with 10 bases between.

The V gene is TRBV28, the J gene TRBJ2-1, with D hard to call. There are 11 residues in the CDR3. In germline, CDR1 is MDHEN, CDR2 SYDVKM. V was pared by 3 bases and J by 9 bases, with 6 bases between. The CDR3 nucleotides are TGTGCCAGCAGTTTTAGTAGTGAGCAGTTCTTC. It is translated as CASSFSSEQFF.

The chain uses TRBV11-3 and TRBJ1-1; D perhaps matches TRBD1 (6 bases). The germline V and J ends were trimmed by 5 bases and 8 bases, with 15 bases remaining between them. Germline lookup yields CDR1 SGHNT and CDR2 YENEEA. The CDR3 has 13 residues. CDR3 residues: CASSPRGRREAFF. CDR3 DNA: TGTGCCAGCAGCCCCAGGGGCCGTAGGGAAGCTTTCTTT.

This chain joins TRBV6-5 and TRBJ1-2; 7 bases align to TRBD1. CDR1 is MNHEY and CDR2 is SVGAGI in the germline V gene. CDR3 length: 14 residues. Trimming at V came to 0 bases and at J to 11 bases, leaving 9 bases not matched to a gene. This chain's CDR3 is CASSYSAVRGMYTF. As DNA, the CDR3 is TGTGCCAGCAGTTACTCCGCAGTCAGGGGGATGTACACCTTC.